The present T cell receptor (beta chain) was sequenced within a study of immune cell composition in non-small cell lung cancer. This CDR3 region has 14 residues. V lost 6 bases, J lost 6 bases, and 17 bases lay in between. Germline assignment: CDR1 SEHNR and CDR2 FQNEAQ (reference sequence). TCRdb keeps only in-frame clones here, not all; method: immunoSEQ multiplex PCR. In the table there are over a thousand clones, about 88% of which are singletons. Sequencing used lung tumor tissue. This sequence joins TRBV7-9 and TRBJ1-2; tentatively, D is TRBD1 (6 bases). The clonotype originates from a human donor with non-small cell lung cancer. The chain's CDR3 is CASSSRQDLNGYTF. As DNA, the CDR3 is TGTGCCAGCAGTTCTCGACAGGACCTCAATGGCTACACCTTC.